This T cell receptor beta chain was obtained from a study of neurological immune-mediated disorders. Study-wide points: A possible signature appeared as one related-CDR3 cluster, in which phylogenetic grouping placed the repertoires of 18 of 34 multiple sclerosis patients. No CDR3 amino acid sequences were shared by expanded clones across subjects, suggesting private repertoires in all groups.

There are a few counts of this clonotype. Its matching antigen is unknown. V shed 0 bases, J shed 9 bases, and the junction held 7 bases outside the gene matches. The germline CDR1 and CDR2 sequences are LNHDA and SQIVND (reference sequence). The CDR3 contains 15 residues. The cDNA was generated through 5'RACE incorporating 10-nucleotide random UMIs. TCRdb fed the 5' RACE reads into MiXCR, producing one record per CDR3 protein. The sample lists approximately 50,000 distinct CDR3 sequences, 5.8% occurring once. Sequenced material: CD4+ T cells from blood. This clonotype was obtained from a woman aged 18-29 years with multiple sclerosis. The chain has TRBV19 and TRBJ2-2, with TRBD1 matching 7 bases. The CDR3 bases are TGTGCCAGTAGTATAGAGTCTTTAGGGGGCAGGGAGCTGTTTTTT. Protein product: CASSIESLGGRELFF. Complete variable domain (other parts from reference TRBV19 and TRBJ2-2): DGGITQSPKYLFRKEGQNVTLSCEQNLNHDAMYWYRQDPGQGLRLIYYSQIVNDFQKGDIAEGYSVSREKKESFPLTVTSAQKNPTAFYLCASSIESLGGRELFFGEGSRLTVL.